This TCR beta chain stems from a study of blood T cell repertoires in COVID-19. Study overall: PBMCs, B-cell-depleted T cells, or T cells were the source of the cDNA or gDNA that made up the material.

Participant ages covered about 18 to 100 years across some 25 US areas. Before being deemed recovered, Cohort 3 donors had two negative PCRs, clearance, or symptom resolution. With V trimmed by 3 bases and J by 7 bases, 7 bases remained unmatched. Germline-derived CDR1 and CDR2 are LNHDA and SQIVND (reference sequence). This CDR3 is built from 14 residues. Authors' processing steps: Reference gene primer amplification in the assay estimated nucleated cell counts. Clones were sequenced by immunoSEQ multiplex PCR, and TCRdb holds only the in-frame ones, with some missing. V and J calls and clone size are as listed in that table; D and trimming were resolved from the DNA. The data contain 95,000 to 150,000 clones, over 80% of them singletons.

The receptor comes from a woman aged 25 to 39 who had recovered from COVID-19. The chain has TRBV19 and TRBJ2-7, with 9 bases fitting TRBD1. Sequencing was done on a sample of PBMCs or T cells enriched from blood (not recorded which). CDR3 bases: TGTGCCAGTAGTATCCGGGACAGGGTTGGAGAGCAGTACTTC. Its protein is CASSIRDRVGEQYF.